Presented here are 18 T cell receptor beta chains from one specimen sequenced in a study of cytomegalovirus exposure and HLA in healthy donors. The PCR had 60 Vbeta and 13 Jbeta primers. Measured with immunoSEQ multiplex PCR; TCRdb has only the in-frame clones, and not every one. The data contain more than 100,000 clones, less than 65% of them seen just once; the ten biggest clones take up more than 8%. Sequenced: PBMCs. The receptors come from a man aged 40-50 years in good health and CMV-seropositive.

This rearrangement joins TRBV5-4 to TRBJ2-1, with 7 bases lining up with TRBD2. In germline, CDR1 is SGHNT, CDR2 YYREEE (reference sequence). Trimming removed 0 bases from V and 10 bases from J; junction bases left unmatched: 16. This CDR3 contains 17 residues. The CDR3 coding sequence is TGTGCCAGCAGCTTGGCCGTGAGCGGGGATTTCCAACGAGAGCAGTTCTTC. Protein: CASSLAVSGDFQREQFF.

The V and J genes are TRBV4-2 and TRBJ2-3; a possible D gene is TRBD2 (6 bases). The CDR3 contains 16 residues. V lost 1 base and J lost 2, with 13 bases in between. Per the germline V gene, CDR1 is LGHNA and CDR2 is YNFKEQ. The CDR3 is CASSQARGTPTDTQYF. In nucleotides, the CDR3 is TGTGCCAGCAGCCAAGCTCGCGGGACCCCCACAGATACGCAGTATTTT.

The gene calls are TRBV18 and TRBJ2-3, with TRBD2 as a possible D gene (5 bases). The CDR3 loop spans 15 amino acids. Looked up from germline, CDR1 is KGHSH and CDR2 is LQKENI. Trimming shortened V by 3 bases and J by 2 bases, and 12 bases separated the two germline ends. CDR3 protein: CASSPGVLLTDTQYF. In DNA form, the CDR3 reads TGTGCCAGCTCACCGGGAGTCCTCCTCACAGATACGCAGTATTTT.

The chain has TRBV18 and TRBJ2-3, with 10 nucleotides matching TRBD1. Losses at the gene ends were 2 bases for V and 1 base for J; bases not matched to a gene: 6. The CDR3 runs 17 residues. Germline V gene sequence: CDR1 KGHSH, CDR2 LQKENI. The CDR3 DNA reads as TGTGCCAGCTCACCAACCTCCGGGACAGGGGGCACAGATACGCAGTATTTT. This sequence encodes CASSPTSGTGGTDTQYF.

The chain joins TRBV5-1 to TRBJ2-1; 11 bases are shared with TRBD2. V was pared by 0 bases and J by 8 bases, with 10 bases of the junction left unmatched. The CDR3 spans 17 residues. The germline CDR1 and CDR2 sequences are SGHRS and YFSETQ. CDR3 coding DNA: TGCGCCAGCAGCTTGGCGTTAGCGGGAGGGCCATACGATGAGCAGTTCTTC. The encoded protein is CASSLALAGGPYDEQFF.

The table lists this clone with a few counts. The chain joins TRBV9 to TRBJ2-3; D is unclear. V lost 3 bases, J lost 1 base, and 6 bases lay in between. Germline CDR1 reads SGDLS; CDR2 reads YYNGEE. The CDR3 runs to 13 residues. The CDR3 bases are TGTGCCAGCAGCGGCGGCCGCACAGATACGCAGTATTTT. The encoded protein is CASSGGRTDTQYF. The variable domain in full, with the rest retrieved from reference TRBV9 and TRBJ2-3, is DSGVTQTPKHLITATGQRVTLRCSPRSGDLSVYWYQQSLDQGLQFLIQYYNGEERAKGNILERFSAQQFPDLHSELNLSSLELGDSALYFCASSGGRTDTQYFGPGTRLTVL.

This chain links TRBV7-6 with TRBJ2-7, with 7 bases lining up with TRBD1. From germline, CDR1 is SGHVS and CDR2 FNYEAQ. CDR3 length: 14 amino acids. Trimming took 5 bases from V and 4 from J; bases not matched to a gene: 8. CDR3 loop: CASSPDRDRYEQYF. The CDR3 DNA reads TGTGCCAGCAGCCCCGACAGGGACCGATACGAGCAGTACTTC.

The rearrangement links TRBV19 to TRBJ1-1; 7 positions agree with TRBD1. Germline trimming cut 5 bases from V and 6 bases from J; bases unmatched to any gene: 3. This CDR3 comprises 12 residues. Germline loops: CDR1 LNHDA, CDR2 SQIVND (reference sequence). The CDR3 sequence is CASSWTGPEAFF. The CDR3 nucleotides are TGTGCCAGTAGTTGGACAGGACCTGAAGCTTTCTTT. Based on the CDR3 plus reference TRBV19 and TRBJ1-1, the full variable domain is DGGITQSPKYLFRKEGQNVTLSCEQNLNHDAMYWYRQDPGQGLRLIYYSQIVNDFQKGDIAEGYSVSREKKESFPLTVTSAQKNPTAFYLCASSWTGPEAFFGQGTRLTVV.

The sample holds a few counts of this clone. This chain connects TRBV9 to TRBJ2-7; 8 bases fit TRBD1. Germline V gives CDR1 SGDLS, CDR2 YYNGEE. Trimming at V came to 4 bases and at J to 7 bases, leaving 7 bases not matched to a gene. CDR3 length: 13 residues. The CDR3 region has the DNA TGTGCCAGCAGCCTTCAGGGGGCGATGGAGCAGTACTTC. Its protein product is CASSLQGAMEQYF.

This clone occurred a few times. This sequence joins TRBV5-5 and TRBJ2-6, with 7 bases matching TRBD1. The J segment lost 0 bases and the V segment lost 5 bases, leaving 11 bases of the junction unmatched. Germline loops: CDR1 SGHKS, CDR2 YYEKEE (reference sequence). This CDR3 has 18 residues. As DNA, the CDR3 is TGTGCCAGCAGTACAGGGGTGGACTCTCACTCTGGGGCCAACGTCCTGACTTTC. It encodes CASSTGVDSHSGANVLTF. The whole variable domain, filled in from reference TRBV5-5 and TRBJ2-6, reads DAGVTQSPTHLIKTRGQQVTLRCSPISGHKSVSWYQQVLGQGPQFIFQYYEKEERGRGNFPDRFSARQFPNYSSELNVNALLLGDSALYLCASSTGVDSHSGANVLTFGAGSRLTVL.

A few counts support this clone. This chain links TRBV6-5 with TRBJ1-5, with 7 nucleotides matching TRBD1. This CDR3 comprises 15 residues. In germline, CDR1 is MNHEY, CDR2 SVGAGI. The trim removed 6 bases at V and 3 bases at J, leaving 8 bases unmatched. The CDR3 region has the DNA TGTGCCAGCAGCTATGGGGGGACAGTCAATCAGCCCCAGCATTTT. The encoded protein is CASSYGGTVNQPQHF.

V is TRBV5-1 and J is TRBJ2-2, with TRBD1 matching over 9 bases. This CDR3 spans 16 amino acids. Germline V CDR1 and CDR2: SGHRS, YFSETQ. The V and J ends lost 1 base and 3 bases, in that order; junction bases with no gene match: 4. The CDR3 protein is CASSLTGGEYTGELFF. As DNA, the CDR3 is TGCGCCAGCAGCTTGACAGGGGGCGAGTACACCGGGGAGCTGTTTTTT.

The gene calls are TRBV11-3 and TRBJ2-2; D remains unclear. Germline CDR1 reads SGHNT; CDR2 reads YENEEA. The germline V and J ends were trimmed by 1 base and 3 bases, with 6 bases remaining between them. CDR3 size: 14 residues. The CDR3 sequence: CASSLGLDTGELFF. The DNA of the CDR3 is TGTGCCAGCAGCTTAGGACTGGACACCGGGGAGCTGTTTTTT.

The rearrangement links TRBV5-1 to TRBJ2-2; a weak D match, TRBD2 (5 bases). Trimming shortened V by 3 bases and J by 2 bases, and 8 bases separated the two germline ends. The germline V gene encodes CDR1 SGHRS and CDR2 YFSETQ. This CDR3 region has 14 residues. The CDR3 loop reads CASSSGLNTGELFF. CDR3 DNA sequence: TGCGCCAGCAGCTCTGGACTTAACACCGGGGAGCTGTTTTTT.

This clone was counted once. The gene calls are TRBV5-6 and TRBJ1-2; D unresolved. The V end lost 2 bases, the J end lost 2 bases, and 7 bases lay between the germline ends. CDR3 length: 13 amino acids. Germline V gene lookup returns CDR1 SGHDT and CDR2 YYEEEE. The CDR3 sequence: CASSFPGNYGYTF. CDR3 nucleotides: TGTGCCAGCAGCTTCCCGGGGAACTATGGCTACACCTTC.

The chain employs TRBV9 and TRBJ2-5, with a possible D match to TRBD1 (6 bases). V dropped 3 bases and J dropped 5 bases, with 14 bases sitting between them. The germline CDR1 and CDR2 sequences are SGDLS and YYNGEE. The CDR3 sequence is 14 residues long. The CDR3 DNA reads as TGTGCCAGCAGCGCGTTCGGACAGTTCGAGACCCAGTACTTC. Residues: CASSAFGQFETQYF.

The chain has TRBV6-1 and TRBJ2-5; 7 bases align to TRBD2. The CDR3 covers 13 residues. Germline-derived CDR1 and CDR2 are MNHNS and SASEGT. J gave up 3 bases and V 5 bases, and 3 bases lay outside the gene matches. Written as DNA, the CDR3 is TGTGCCAGCAGTTTCGCGGGGGAAGAGACCCAGTACTTC. It is translated as CASSFAGEETQYF.

This chain links TRBV6-5 with TRBJ2-7, with D tentatively TRBD1 (6 bases). Trimming cost V 8 bases and J 6 bases, with 17 bases left between them. The length of the CDR3 is 13 residues. The germline V gene encodes CDR1 MNHEY and CDR2 SVGAGI. The chain's CDR3 is CASGGGHAGEQYF. DNA of the CDR3: TGTGCCAGCGGTGGGGGCCACGCGGGCGAGCAGTACTTC.